A selection of T cell receptor beta chains follows, all from one sample in a study of blood T cell repertoires in COVID-19. The table came from immunoSEQ multiplex PCR; TCRdb's copy has only in-frame clones and leaves some out. The sample lists a few hundred thousand clones; 75% to 90% were seen once. Sequenced material: peripheral blood. These receptors came from a man aged 25 to 40 who had recovered from COVID-19. The CDR3 runs from the conserved cysteine through the conserved F or W. The order of the fields is D gene, J gene, V gene, clone size, CDR3 length, CDR3 protein, CDR3 DNA. A D gene is named only where the DNA matches it firmly. The size of a clone is reported for some rows only, either as once, few or many, or as a class for expanded clones.

>.|TRBJ1-4|TRBV7-9|.|16
CASSLVQSATNEKLFF
TGTGCCAGCAGCTTAGTACAGTCTGCAACTAATGAAAAACTGTTTTTT
>TRBD1|TRBJ1-1|TRBV6-1|.|17
CASTETGTGPAGTEAFF
TGTGCCAGCACTGAAACCGGGACAGGGCCTGCGGGCACTGAAGCTTTCTTT
>.|TRBJ1-4|TRBV24-1|.|16
CATSDLKRGRNEKLFF
TGTGCCACCAGTGATTTAAAAAGGGGTAGAAATGAAAAACTGTTTTTT
>TRBD1|TRBJ1-1|TRBV5-1|.|13
CASTQGGNTEAFF
TGCGCCAGCACCCAGGGGGGGAACACTGAAGCTTTCTTT
>TRBD1|TRBJ1-2|TRBV18|.|16
CASSPDRGASNYGYTF
TGTGCCAGCTCACCAGACAGGGGTGCCTCTAACTATGGCTACACCTTC
>TRBD1|TRBJ1-5|TRBV23-1|.|15
CASSPGQGANQPQHF
TGCGCCAGCAGTCCGGGACAGGGGGCGAATCAGCCCCAGCATTTT
>.|TRBJ2-3|TRBV4-1|few|16
CASRPRGNSHTDTQYF
TGCGCCAGCAGGCCAAGGGGAAACAGCCACACAGATACGCAGTATTTT
>TRBD1|TRBJ1-2|TRBV24-1|.|14
CATSDYRDSNGYTF
TGTGCCACCAGTGATTACCGGGACAGTAATGGCTACACCTTC
>TRBD1|TRBJ1-4|TRBV5-6|.|14
CASSPGTGWQKLFF
TGTGCCAGCAGCCCCGGGACAGGGTGGCAAAAACTGTTTTTT
>TRBD1|TRBJ2-4|TRBV3-1/TRBV3-2|.|20
CASSQDRWDVNQGDKNIQYF
TGTGCCAGCAGCCAAGATAGGTGGGACGTCAATCAGGGGGACAAAAACATTCAGTACTTC
>TRBD1|TRBJ1-1|TRBV5-5|.|15
CASSLVGQWNTEAFF
TGTGCCAGCAGCTTGGTGGGACAGTGGAACACTGAAGCTTTCTTT
>.|TRBJ2-1|TRBV27|.|11
CASSYGNEQFF
TGTGCCAGCAGTTACGGGAATGAGCAGTTCTTC
>.|TRBJ1-1|TRBV24-1|.|14
CATPAGQGNTEAFF
TGTGCCACCCCGGCCGGCCAGGGAAACACTGAAGCTTTCTTT
>.|TRBJ2-1|TRBV6-5|.|13
CASSYSRNNEQFF
TGTGCCAGCAGTTACTCGCGGAACAATGAGCAGTTCTTC
>.|TRBJ1-5|TRBV9|.|15
CASSVASSGDQPQHF
TGTGCCAGCAGCGTAGCTTCTTCGGGGGATCAGCCCCAGCATTTT
>TRBD2|TRBJ2-1|TRBV29-1|.|17
CSGDGPGRGSSYNEQFF
TGCAGCGGGGACGGCCCCGGGCGGGGGAGCTCCTACAATGAGCAGTTCTTC
>.|TRBJ2-3|TRBV24-1|.|16
CATSDPGRGRADTQYF
TGTGCCACCAGTGATCCGGGCAGGGGACGGGCAGATACGCAGTATTTT
>TRBD1|TRBJ1-5|TRBV3-1/TRBV3-2|.|15
CASSPGTGLYQPQHF
TGTGCCAGCAGCCCCGGGACAGGGCTTTATCAGCCCCAGCATTTT
>TRBD1|TRBJ2-7|TRBV7-8|.|14
CASSLRDRVYEQYF
TGTGCCAGCAGCTTACGGGACAGAGTCTACGAGCAGTACTTC
>.|TRBJ2-1|TRBV18|.|17
CASSPPDRLGVYNEQFF
TGTGCCAGCTCACCACCGGACCGGCTAGGGGTCTACAATGAGCAGTTCTTC
>TRBD1|TRBJ2-3|TRBV6-2/TRBV6-3|.|15
CASSPGTVDTDTQYF
TGTGCCAGCAGTCCCGGGACAGTTGACACAGATACGCAGTATTTT
>TRBD2|TRBJ2-7|TRBV7-9|.|15
CASSLARGGSYEQYF
TGTGCCAGCAGCTTAGCCCGGGGGGGGTCCTACGAGCAGTACTTC
>.|TRBJ1-2|TRBV20-1|.|10
CSATGVGYTF
TGCAGTGCTACAGGGGTGGGCTACACCTTC
>.|TRBJ1-5|TRBV29-1|once|16
CSVGDSSAGGNQPQHF
TGCAGCGTTGGAGATTCAAGTGCGGGGGGAAATCAGCCCCAGCATTTT
>TRBD1|TRBJ2-1|TRBV5-1|once|14
CASSFGTAYNEQFF
TGCGCCAGCAGCTTCGGGACAGCCTACAATGAGCAGTTCTTC
>TRBD1|TRBJ1-1|TRBV27|.|15
CASSLSRQGNTEAFF
TGTGCCAGCAGTTTATCCCGACAGGGAAACACTGAAGCTTTCTTT
>.|TRBJ1-4|TRBV10-3|once|12
CAISVENEKLFF
TGTGCCATCAGTGTCGAGAATGAAAAACTGTTTTTT
>.|TRBJ2-7|TRBV5-1|few|15
CASSLEAGEPYEQYF
TGCGCCAGCAGCTTGGAGGCAGGGGAACCCTACGAGCAGTACTTC
>.|TRBJ2-7|TRBV30|.|10
CAWSSGEQYF
TGTGCCTGGAGTTCGGGCGAGCAGTACTTC
>.|TRBJ1-2|TRBV30|.|12
CAWSRGFYGYTF
TGTGCCTGGAGTAGGGGGTTCTATGGCTACACCTTC
>TRBD2|TRBJ2-3|TRBV6-1|once|18
CASSDSLAGGNGRDTQYF
TGTGCCAGCAGTGATTCACTAGCGGGGGGGAATGGCAGAGATACGCAGTATTTT
>.|TRBJ1-5|TRBV9|once|15
CASSVGPLSNQPQHF
TGTGCCAGCAGCGTAGGGCCCCTTAGCAATCAGCCCCAGCATTTT
>.|TRBJ2-5|TRBV18|.|15
CASSPRGPIQETQYF
TGTGCCAGCTCACCTCGGGGTCCAATCCAAGAGACCCAGTACTTC
>.|TRBJ1-2|TRBV11-3|.|13
CASSLRGRVGYTF
TGTGCCAGCAGCCTCCGGGGGAGGGTTGGCTACACCTTC
>TRBD1|TRBJ2-7|TRBV5-8|.|15
CASSISRDRAREQYF
TGTGCCAGCAGCATTAGCCGGGACAGAGCACGCGAGCAGTACTTC
>.|TRBJ2-6|TRBV2|once|14
CASSDPTGANVLTF
TGTGCCAGCAGTGACCCCACTGGGGCCAACGTCCTGACTTTC
>TRBD2|TRBJ2-7|TRBV18|.|16
CASSPFTTSATYEQYF
TGTGCCAGCTCACCCTTTACGACTAGCGCAACCTACGAGCAGTACTTC
>TRBD2|TRBJ2-2|TRBV9|.|16
CASSVAAGVTTGELFF
TGTGCCAGCAGCGTAGCTGCGGGGGTCACGACCGGGGAGCTGTTTTTT
>.|TRBJ1-5|TRBV19|few|16
CASRRGAEGVTQPQHF
TGTGCCAGTAGAAGAGGGGCGGAGGGAGTCACTCAGCCCCAGCATTTT
>.|TRBJ1-2|TRBV6-5|.|10
CAAQGFGYTF
TGTGCCGCCCAGGGGTTTGGCTACACCTTC
>.|TRBJ1-1|TRBV6-5|.|12
CAIKTTQDEAFF
TGTGCCATCAAGACGACACAGGATGAAGCTTTCTTT
>.|TRBJ1-4|TRBV4-1|.|18
CASSLRDPSSGANEKLFF
TGCGCCAGCAGCCTCCGGGATCCCTCATCGGGTGCTAATGAAAAACTGTTTTTT
>.|TRBJ2-7|TRBV7-9|.|13
CASSLGRGSEQYF
TGTGCCAGCAGCTTAGGGCGAGGCAGCGAGCAGTACTTC
>TRBD1|TRBJ1-1|TRBV4-3|.|15
CASSQAGQVNTEAFF
TGCGCCAGCAGCCAAGCGGGACAGGTGAACACTGAAGCTTTCTTT
>TRBD1|TRBJ1-1|TRBV30|.|15
CAWSPKQGVGTEAFF
TGTGCCTGGAGTCCGAAACAGGGGGTTGGGACTGAAGCTTTCTTT
>.|TRBJ2-5|TRBV4-3|.|17
CASSQGVRQTAQETQYF
TGCGCCAGCAGCCAAGGGGTGAGACAGACAGCTCAAGAGACCCAGTACTTC